The 6 T cell receptor beta chains reported below all come from one sample, sequenced in a study of blood T cell repertoires in COVID-19. Using immunoSEQ multiplex PCR, the repertoire was profiled, and TCRdb retains in-frame clones only, with some absent. This sample yields about 270,000 clones, of which just under 85% are seen a single time; over 3.5% belongs to the top ten. The sample consisted of peripheral blood. The origin of the receptors is a woman between 50 and 59 years old with active or convalescent COVID-19.

V is TRBV5-6 and J is TRBJ1-1; TRBD1 agrees at 7 bases. Per germline, CDR1 SGHDT and CDR2 YYEEEE. This CDR3 contains 14 residues. The junction had 0 bases not matched to a gene; V was cut back by 0 bases and J by 1 base. This CDR3 is CASSLGTGNTEAFF. The CDR3, as DNA: TGTGCCAGCAGCTTGGGGACAGGGAACACTGAAGCTTTCTTT.

The chain recombines TRBV19 with TRBJ2-1; 13 positions match TRBD2. Per germline, CDR1 LNHDA and CDR2 SQIVND (reference sequence). The CDR3 has 15 residues. V shed 4 bases and J 7 bases; nucleotides not matched to a gene: 4. The CDR3 is CASSTRTSGSNEQFF. The CDR3 DNA is TGTGCCAGTAGTACAAGGACTAGCGGGAGTAATGAGCAGTTCTTC.

The J gene is TRBJ1-1, the V gene TRBV5-1; no firm D call. This CDR3 has 13 residues. The germline gives CDR1 SGHRS, CDR2 YFSETQ. V was shortened by 2 bases and J by 1 base, with 6 bases between the two germline ends. The CDR3 nucleotides are TGCGCCAGCAGCTTAACATGGAACACTGAAGCTTTCTTT. It codes for CASSLTWNTEAFF.

This sequence joins TRBV25-1 and TRBJ1-4, with D possibly TRBD1 on 6 matching bases. This CDR3 spans 12 amino acids. The V end was cut by 4 bases, the J end by 11 bases, with 11 bases between. Looked up from germline, CDR1 is MGHDK and CDR2 is SYGVNS. The CDR3 loop reads CASSGWTAKLFF. Written as DNA, the CDR3 is TGTGCCAGCAGTGGTTGGACAGCCAAACTGTTTTTT.

This clone was counted once. This chain links TRBV19 with TRBJ1-2; 9 bases are a match to TRBD1. V shed 7 bases, J shed 3 bases, and the junction held 9 bases outside the gene matches. Germline V gene data show CDR1 as LNHDA and CDR2 as SQIVND (reference sequence). The CDR3 is made up of 15 amino acids. This CDR3 is CASMRQGDVDYGYTF. The CDR3 DNA reads as TGTGCCAGTATGAGACAGGGGGATGTTGACTATGGCTACACCTTC.

This rearrangement joins TRBV11-3 to TRBJ1-5; no clear D gene. Germline loops: CDR1 SGHNT, CDR2 YENEEA. The germline V and J ends were trimmed by 0 bases and 0 bases, with 18 bases remaining between them. The CDR3 is 19 residues long. The CDR3: CASSLDWATPSYSNQPQHF. DNA of the CDR3: TGTGCCAGCAGCTTAGATTGGGCCACTCCAAGTTATAGCAATCAGCCCCAGCATTTT.